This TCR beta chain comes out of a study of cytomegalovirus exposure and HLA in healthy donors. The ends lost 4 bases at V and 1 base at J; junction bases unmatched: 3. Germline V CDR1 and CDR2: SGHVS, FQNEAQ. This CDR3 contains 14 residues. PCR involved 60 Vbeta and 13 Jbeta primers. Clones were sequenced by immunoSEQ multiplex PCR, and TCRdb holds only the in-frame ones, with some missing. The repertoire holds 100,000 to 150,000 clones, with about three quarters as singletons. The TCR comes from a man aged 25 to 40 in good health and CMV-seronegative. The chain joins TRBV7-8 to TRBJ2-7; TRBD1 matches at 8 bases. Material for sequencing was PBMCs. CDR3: CASSWDRFSYEQYF. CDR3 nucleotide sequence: TGTGCCAGCAGCTGGGACAGGTTTTCCTACGAGCAGTACTTC.